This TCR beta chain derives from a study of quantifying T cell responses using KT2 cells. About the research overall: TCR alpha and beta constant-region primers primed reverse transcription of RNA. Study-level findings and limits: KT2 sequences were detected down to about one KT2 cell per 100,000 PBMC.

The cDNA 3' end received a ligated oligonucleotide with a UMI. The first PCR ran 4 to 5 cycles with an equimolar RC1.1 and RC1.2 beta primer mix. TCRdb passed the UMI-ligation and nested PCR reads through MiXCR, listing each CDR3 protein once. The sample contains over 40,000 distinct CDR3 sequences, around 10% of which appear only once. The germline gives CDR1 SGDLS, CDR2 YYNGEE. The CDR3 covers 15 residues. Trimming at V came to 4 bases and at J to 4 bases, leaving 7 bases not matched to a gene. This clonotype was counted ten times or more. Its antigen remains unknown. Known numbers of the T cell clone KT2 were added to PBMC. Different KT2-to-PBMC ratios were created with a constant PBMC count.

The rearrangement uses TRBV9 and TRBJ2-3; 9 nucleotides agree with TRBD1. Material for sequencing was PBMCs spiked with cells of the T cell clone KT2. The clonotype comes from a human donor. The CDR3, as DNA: TGTGCCAGCAGCACCAGGACAGGGGACGCAGATACGCAGTATTTT. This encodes CASSTRTGDADTQYF. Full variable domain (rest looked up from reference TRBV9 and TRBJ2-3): DSGVTQTPKHLITATGQRVTLRCSPRSGDLSVYWYQQSLDQGLQFLIQYYNGEERAKGNILERFSAQQFPDLHSELNLSSLELGDSALYFCASSTRTGDADTQYFGPGTRLTVL.